A single sample gave rise to the 2 T cell receptor beta chains below, sequenced in a study of regulatory T cells in long-lasting Graves disease. Indicated time point: persistent/refractory GD, antithyroid drugs over 5 years with positive TRAb. The TCR library used RNA extracted from PBMCs. iRepertoire HTBI primers and Arm-PCR of CDR3 regions built TCR beta libraries. TCRdb recomputed calls from the multiplex PCR reads with MiXCR, one row per CDR3 protein. The sample lists 400,000 to 500,000 distinct CDR3 sequences; 20% to 25% were seen once. The sequencing used peripheral blood mononuclear cells (PBMCs), collected when the disease was refractory, from a patient treated with antithyroid drugs. The source is a female donor with Graves disease.

A few counts support this clonotype. CDR3 nucleotide sequence: TGTGCCAGCAGTTACCCTCCTACAGGGATTAACTATGGCTACACCTTC. Its translation: CASSYPPTGINYGYTF. The V gene is TRBV6-9, the J gene TRBJ1-2; a weak D match, TRBD1 (6 bases). V was pared by 3 bases and J by 1 base, with 15 bases between. Per the germline V gene, CDR1 is MNHGY and CDR2 is SVAAGI. The CDR3 totals 16 residues.

Concerning this clonotype: A read error is possible here, since a much larger clone lies one base away. It is likely a read error, because the conserved phenylalanine at the end of the CDR3 is missing. The rearrangement joins TRBV11-2 to TRBJ1-1, with 8 positions matching TRBD1. V dropped 8 bases and J dropped 3; count of bases not matched to a gene: 20. The CDR3 sequence is 18 residues long. The V gene's germline CDR1 is SGHAT and CDR2 FQNNGV. The CDR3 sequence: CASHYQDRAGFGDTEAFS. The CDR3 DNA is TGTGCCAGCCACTACCAGGACAGGGCGGGTTTTGGGGACACTGAAGCTTTCTCT.